The 22 T cell receptor beta chains in this list originate from one sample, sequenced in a study of shared clonotypes between healthy human individuals. Data came from immunoSEQ multiplex PCR; TCRdb stores just in-frame clones and leaves some out. The repertoire includes over a million clones, about 84% of them detected once, and 0.55% to 0.7% sits in the top ten. The specimen was memory CD4+ T cells from PBMCs. Subset denoted: CD45RA-negative fraction. These receptors were taken from a man aged 18 to 30 in good health. Some clones in this sample may be carry-over from other donors' samples.

This chain connects TRBV6-1 to TRBJ1-5; 9 bases are shared with TRBD1. Germline CDR1 and CDR2: MNHNS and SASEGT. The CDR3 runs 16 residues. Trimming took 4 bases from V and 7 from J; bases not matched to a gene: 11. CDR3 bases: TGTGCCAGCAGTGCCCAACAGGGGGCAAAGGGGCAGCCCCAGCATTTT. It codes for CASSAQQGAKGQPQHF.

The V and J genes are TRBV5-5 and TRBJ2-7; 8 nucleotides agree with TRBD1. V was pared by 4 bases and J by 6 bases, with 9 bases of the junction left unmatched. Looked up from germline, CDR1 is SGHKS and CDR2 is YYEKEE (reference sequence). This CDR3 region has 14 residues. The CDR3: CASSTGQGLGEQYF. The CDR3 DNA is TGTGCCAGCAGCACCGGACAGGGATTGGGCGAGCAGTACTTC.

V gene TRBV7-6 combines with J gene TRBJ2-5, with D unclear. The CDR3 consists of 14 residues. From germline, CDR1 is SGHVS and CDR2 FNYEAQ. With 4 bases removed from V and 5 bases from J, the gap between germline ends came to 14 bases. CDR3 bases: TGTGCCAGCAGCTCTACTCAACTTCCGGAGACCCAGTACTTC. It specifies CASSSTQLPETQYF.

This chain uses TRBV4-2 with TRBJ2-1; TRBD2 matches 7 bases. This CDR3 is built from 17 residues. Germline V gene lookup returns CDR1 LGHNA and CDR2 YNFKEQ. V was pared by 4 bases and J by 8 bases, with 17 bases of the junction left unmatched. CDR3 sequence reads: CASSPPGSAGAVDEQFF. The CDR3, as DNA: TGTGCCAGCAGCCCCCCCGGTTCGGCGGGAGCGGTAGATGAGCAGTTCTTC.

The chain is built from TRBV21-1 and TRBJ2-7; TRBD2 was called by the table and not checked on the DNA. TRBV21-1 is a known pseudogene. The CDR3 is 17 amino acids. The CDR3 DNA sequence: TGTGCCAGCAGCAAAAAACCCCCGGGACTCGCCGATTACGAGCAGTACTTC. Translation: CASSKKPPGLADYEQYF.

The gene calls are TRBV9 and TRBJ2-3; 10 bases match TRBD1. Germline CDR1 SGDLS, CDR2 YYNGEE. This CDR3 is 16 amino acids long. V lost 4 bases to trimming and J lost 4 bases; unmatched junction nucleotides: 9. CDR3 loop: CASSIRPGTGADTQYF. As DNA, the CDR3 is TGTGCCAGCAGCATCCGCCCGGGGACAGGGGCAGATACGCAGTATTTT.

The chain is built from TRBV5-1 and TRBJ2-5; tentatively, D is TRBD1 or TRBD2 (6 bases each). The CDR3 length is 14 residues. Trimming stripped 4 bases from V and 5 bases from J, with 15 bases between. CDR1 SGHRS and CDR2 YFSETQ come from the germline V gene. The CDR3 DNA reads TGCGCCAGCAGCGACCGGGGGCGAGGCGAGACCCAGTACTTC. This codes for CASSDRGRGETQYF.

This chain connects TRBV14 to TRBJ1-1, with a possible D match to TRBD1 (5 bases). The V end was cut by 1 base, the J end by 4 bases, with 10 bases between. The CDR3 has 14 residues. Germline V CDR1 and CDR2: SGHDN, FVKESK. The CDR3 here is CASSQAIRGTEAFF. The CDR3 DNA reads as TGTGCCAGCAGCCAAGCTATAAGGGGCACTGAAGCTTTCTTT.

The rearrangement links TRBV29-1 to TRBJ1-1, with unresolved D. V was shortened by 6 bases and J by 1 base, with 12 bases between the two germline ends. Germline CDR1 reads SQVTM; CDR2 reads ANQGSEA. There are 13 residues in the CDR3. CDR3 residues: CSVAGQWNTEAFF. The DNA for the CDR3 is TGCAGCGTGGCGGGCCAGTGGAACACTGAAGCTTTCTTT.

The chain has TRBV7-9 and TRBJ2-2; 7 bases are shared with TRBD1. J lost 6 bases, V lost 3 bases, and 4 bases had no gene match. This CDR3 spans 14 amino acids. Germline V gene data show CDR1 as SEHNR and CDR2 as FQNEAQ (reference sequence). Here the CDR3 reads CASSLTGKSGELFF. The CDR3 DNA is TGTGCCAGCAGCTTGACAGGGAAGTCCGGGGAGCTGTTTTTT.

The sample holds a few counts of this clone. The chain carries TRBV5-8 and TRBJ2-7; D not certain. Trimming stripped 0 bases from V and 2 bases from J, with 12 bases between. CDR1 is SGHTS and CDR2 is YDEGEE in the germline V gene. The CDR3 extends over 15 amino acids. CDR3 sequence reads: CASSLASGLTYEQYF. The DNA for the CDR3 is TGTGCCAGCAGCTTGGCCTCGGGCCTCACCTACGAGCAGTACTTC.

In its sample, this clone was seen once. V gene TRBV28 combines with J gene TRBJ1-4, with TRBD1 matching 9 bases. Germline loops: CDR1 MDHEN, CDR2 SYDVKM. The CDR3 loop spans 15 amino acids. J lost 5 bases, V lost 7 bases, and 8 bases had no gene match. CDR3 protein: CASNPSGTGNEKLFF. The CDR3 DNA is TGTGCCAGCAATCCTTCCGGGACAGGGAATGAAAAACTGTTTTTT.

This chain connects TRBV11-2 to TRBJ2-5; no reliable D call. Germline V CDR1 and CDR2: SGHAT, FQNNGV. The CDR3 runs 14 residues. V was shortened by 4 bases and J by 2 bases, with 11 bases between the two germline ends. CDR3 DNA sequence: TGTGCCAGCAGCTCAATGTTAGGGCAAGAGACCCAGTACTTC. Encoded protein: CASSSMLGQETQYF.

This chain connects TRBV28 to TRBJ2-5; 8 bases agree with TRBD2. The CDR3 is 14 amino acids. With V trimmed by 5 bases and J by 5 bases, 7 bases remained unmatched. Germline-derived CDR1 and CDR2 are MDHEN and SYDVKM. The CDR3 DNA is TGTGCCAGCAGTATGACTGGCGGGAGGGAGACCCAGTACTTC. It is translated as CASSMTGGRETQYF.

V and J are TRBV15 and TRBJ2-7, with 9 bases identical to TRBD2. The V gene's germline CDR1 is LNHNV and CDR2 YYDKDF (reference sequence). Trimming removed 1 base from V and 2 bases from J; junction bases left unmatched: 6. The CDR3 totals 16 residues. CDR3 nucleotide sequence: TGTGCCACCAGCAGAGGAGGCGGGAGGGCCACCTACGAGCAGTACTTC. Protein sequence: CATSRGGGRATYEQYF.

The chain employs TRBV25-1 and TRBJ2-2; D call uncertain. In germline, CDR1 is MGHDK, CDR2 SYGVNS. The CDR3 has 15 residues. Trimming pared 1 base from V and 6 bases from J, leaving 12 bases between. Here the CDR3 reads CASSELDRSAGELFF. As DNA, the CDR3 is TGTGCCAGCAGTGAATTAGACCGGTCAGCCGGGGAGCTGTTTTTT.

As regards this clone: Other DNA sequences in this specimen translate into the identical CDR3. The chain joins TRBV15 to TRBJ1-1; D remains unclear. The CDR3 consists of 13 residues. Germline assignment: CDR1 LNHNV and CDR2 YYDKDF (reference sequence). Trimming took 0 bases from V and 2 from J, leaving 4 bases between them. The CDR3 bases are TGTGCCACCAGCAGAGAGGTTAACACTGAAGCTTTCTTT. Its protein is CATSREVNTEAFF.

The chain uses TRBV9 and TRBJ1-2; the D is unclear. Looked up from germline, CDR1 is SGDLS and CDR2 is YYNGEE. The CDR3 runs to 13 residues. V was trimmed by 0 bases and J by 3 bases, leaving 6 bases between them. The CDR3, as DNA: TGTGCCAGCAGCGTAGGAATGGACTATGGCTACACCTTC. Its translation is CASSVGMDYGYTF.

The V gene is TRBV9, the J gene TRBJ1-1, with D perhaps matching TRBD1 (6 bases). Trimming took off 4 bases at V and 4 bases at J, with 29 bases between the two ends. Germline-derived CDR1 and CDR2 are SGDLS and YYNGEE. This CDR3 contains 19 residues. CDR3 protein: CASSQSTEGGRRAGTEAFF. The CDR3 region has the DNA TGTGCCAGCAGCCAATCTACAGAGGGGGGGCGCCGGGCCGGCACTGAAGCTTTCTTT.

V is TRBV7-9 and J is TRBJ2-5; perhaps D is TRBD1 or TRBD2 (5 bases each). Germline CDR1 reads SEHNR; CDR2 reads FQNEAQ (reference sequence). V was trimmed by 0 bases and J by 14 bases, leaving 13 bases between them. The CDR3 has 12 amino acids. The CDR3 loop reads CASSLAARGVYF. CDR3 nucleotides: TGTGCCAGCAGCTTAGCAGCCAGAGGGGTATACTTC.

This clone showed up just a few times. The rearrangement uses TRBV5-1 and TRBJ2-3; the match to TRBD1 covers 7 bases. V was clipped by 3 bases and J by 4 bases; unmatched bases: 5. This CDR3 comprises 14 residues. Germline CDR1 SGHRS, CDR2 YFSETQ. Here the CDR3 DNA reads TGCGCCAGCAGCTCTAGACAGGGTTCAGATACGCAGTATTTT. Translated: CASSSRQGSDTQYF.

CDR3 sequence: CASSLADGSRTGELFF. CDR3 DNA: TGCGCCAGCAGCTTGGCAGACGGGAGTCGGACCGGGGAGCTGTTTTTT. The chain has TRBV5-1 and TRBJ2-2, with D perhaps matching TRBD2 (6 bases). Per the germline V gene, CDR1 is SGHRS and CDR2 is YFSETQ. The CDR3 is 16 residues long. Trimming removed 0 bases at V and 5 bases at J, with 14 bases between. The entire variable domain, with the rest obtained from reference TRBV5-1 and TRBJ2-2, is as follows: KAGVTQTPRYLIKTRGQQVTLSCSPISGHRSVSWYQQTPGQGLQFLFEYFSETQRNKGNFPGRFSGRQFSNSRSEMNVSTLELGDSALYLCASSLADGSRTGELFFGEGSRLTVL.